One sample yielded the 20 T cell receptor beta chains listed below, sequenced in a study of T cells after yellow fever vaccination. From the 5' RACE reads, TCRdb called clonotypes with MiXCR, one entry per CDR3 protein. The table records over 300,000 distinct CDR3 sequences, about 6.6% of them present only once. The specimen was PBMCs, collected about 49 days after the first yellow fever vaccination. The receptors were sampled from a man younger than 35 who received the YFV17D yellow fever vaccine.

This chain uses TRBV7-9 with TRBJ2-7, with a possible D match to TRBD1 (6 bases). The CDR3 has 13 amino acids. V was trimmed by 4 bases and J by 5 bases, leaving 12 bases between them. Looked up from germline, CDR1 is SEHNR and CDR2 is FQNEAQ (reference sequence). The CDR3 nucleotides are TGTGCCAGCAGCTCACAGGGTACCCACGAGCAGTACTTC. This gives the protein CASSSQGTHEQYF.

The chain employs TRBV29-1 and TRBJ2-5; TRBD2 agrees at 7 bases. Germline trimming cut 7 bases from V and 0 bases from J; bases unmatched to any gene: 8. CDR3 length: 14 amino acids. CDR1 is SQVTM, CDR2 ANQGSEA, per germline. The CDR3 sequence is CSAAGLRYQETQYF. The DNA of the CDR3 is TGCAGCGCAGCGGGACTCCGGTACCAAGAGACCCAGTACTTC.

This clonotype came up many times. The chain is built from TRBV9 and TRBJ2-7, with D unclear. The germline V gene encodes CDR1 SGDLS and CDR2 YYNGEE. The CDR3 is made up of 15 amino acids. Trimming left V 0 bases short and J 2 bases short, with 12 bases between. The chain's CDR3 is CASSVVAGATYEQYF. CDR3 in DNA: TGTGCCAGCAGCGTAGTGGCAGGTGCCACCTACGAGCAGTACTTC.

This clonotype was picked up a small number of times. The chain couples TRBV20-1 to TRBJ2-7, with 7 bases aligning to TRBD2. CDR1 and CDR2 (germline): DFQATT, SNEGSKA (reference sequence). V was clipped by 6 bases and J by 3 bases; unmatched bases: 11. This CDR3 is built from 14 residues. This CDR3 reads CSAGGSQGLYEQYV. CDR3 nucleotide sequence: TGCAGTGCCGGGGGGTCTCAAGGTCTCTACGAGCAGTACGTC.

This clonotype was found many times. This sequence joins TRBV15 and TRBJ2-5; 8 bases line up with TRBD1. The trim removed 4 bases at V and 3 bases at J, leaving 10 bases unmatched. This CDR3 is built from 16 residues. Germline CDR1 is LNHNV and CDR2 is YYDKDF (reference sequence). CDR3 DNA: TGTGCCACCAGCACCCAGCTCGGACAGGGAAAAGAGACCCAGTACTTC. Its protein product is CATSTQLGQGKETQYF.

This clonotype was counted many times. The chain is built from TRBV12-3 or TRBV12-4 and TRBJ1-6, with unresolved D. V gave up 7 bases and J gave up 1 base, with 8 bases separating them. The CDR3 runs to 14 residues. CDR3 sequence (DNA): TGTGCCAGCAACATTAGGTCCTATAATTCACCCCTCCACTTT. Protein: CASNIRSYNSPLHF.

The chain links TRBV6-5 to TRBJ2-3; TRBD2 might be the D (6 bases). The germline gives CDR1 MNHEY, CDR2 SVGAGI. Between the trimmed V and J ends, which lost 2 bases and 6 bases, there was a span of 12 bases. This CDR3 is built from 14 residues. The CDR3 here is CASSYVEGRDTQYF. CDR3 sequence (DNA): TGTGCCAGCAGTTACGTAGAGGGGAGGGATACGCAGTATTTT.

This clonotype occurred a few times. The rearrangement uses TRBV5-6 and TRBJ2-7; unclear D gene. Looked up from germline, CDR1 is SGHDT and CDR2 is YYEEEE. V was shortened by 3 bases and J by 7 bases, with 14 bases between the two germline ends. This CDR3 has 13 residues. The CDR3 loop is CASSSRASWEQYV. In DNA, the CDR3 is TGTGCCAGCAGCTCGCGCGCGTCGTGGGAGCAGTACGTC.

This clonotype appeared a few times. The CDR3 nucleotides read TGCGCCAGCAGCTTGAATTCATCGCCAGGGGGTTACTCCTACAATGAGCAGTTCTTC. Its translation: CASSLNSSPGGYSYNEQFF. The chain has TRBV5-1 and TRBJ2-1; the match to TRBD1 covers 7 bases. Per the germline V gene, CDR1 is SGHRS and CDR2 is YFSETQ. This CDR3 has 19 amino acids. The ends lost 1 base at V and 0 bases at J; junction bases unmatched: 13. The full variable domain, with the rest looked up from reference TRBV5-1 and TRBJ2-1, is KAGVTQTPRYLIKTRGQQVTLSCSPISGHRSVSWYQQTPGQGLQFLFEYFSETQRNKGNFPGRFSGRQFSNSRSEMNVSTLELGDSALYLCASSLNSSPGGYSYNEQFFGPGTRLTVL.

V gene TRBV6-5 combines with J gene TRBJ1-5; D is perhaps TRBD1 (5 bases). Germline V gene data show CDR1 as MNHEY and CDR2 as SVGAGI. CDR3 length equals 14 residues. The ends were cut back, 4 bases at V and 5 bases at J, with 12 bases in the middle. The CDR3 protein is CASSFLTADQPQHF. DNA for the CDR3: TGTGCCAGCAGTTTTCTGACAGCCGATCAGCCCCAGCATTTT.

Only a few counts were recorded for this clonotype. The DNA of the CDR3 is TGTGCCAGCAGTCCGCGGCGGGGGGGCCTTTTCGTCGGGGATCGCGAGACCCAGTACTTC. Its protein product is CASSPRRGGLFVGDRETQYF. V usage is TRBV12-3 or TRBV12-4 and J usage is TRBJ2-5; 9 bases are shared with TRBD2. This CDR3 contains 20 residues. Trimming took 5 bases from V and 5 from J; bases not matched to a gene: 24.

This chain uses TRBV28 with TRBJ1-4; no clear D gene. This CDR3 is built from 16 residues. Trimming removed 3 bases from V and 0 bases from J, with 11 bases in between. Germline lookup yields CDR1 MDHEN and CDR2 SYDVKM. The CDR3 bases are TGTGCCAGCAGTTTGTTACAGACTTCAACTAATGAAAAACTGTTTTTT. Amino acid sequence: CASSLLQTSTNEKLFF.

This clonotype was found a few times. The chain couples TRBV29-1 to TRBJ2-6; possibly TRBD1 or TRBD2 for D (6 bases each). The length of the CDR3 is 16 residues. The V end was cut by 4 bases, the J end by 1 base, with 14 bases between. Germline loops: CDR1 SQVTM, CDR2 ANQGSEA. The CDR3 bases are TGCAGCGTTGTGGGGGGCTGGAATTCTGGGGCCAACGTCCTGACTTTC. Protein product: CSVVGGWNSGANVLTF.

The CDR3 nucleotides read TGTGCCAGCAGCCACAGGGGGGGGGGTGAGACCCAGTACTTC. It translates to CASSHRGGGETQYF. This chain uses TRBV27 with TRBJ2-5, with D possibly TRBD1 on 8 matching bases. The CDR3 is 14 amino acids. Trimming shortened V by 6 bases and J by 5 bases, and 16 bases separated the two germline ends. CDR1 and CDR2 from the germline V gene are MNHEY and SMNVEV (reference sequence).

The chain recombines TRBV27 with TRBJ1-5, with D unclear. Trimming removed 6 bases from V and 1 base from J, with 19 bases in between. Germline assignment: CDR1 MNHEY and CDR2 SMNVEV (reference sequence). The CDR3 consists of 17 residues. CDR3 amino acids: CASSPGVFRGSNQPQHF. Here the CDR3 DNA reads TGTGCCAGCAGCCCAGGAGTCTTCCGCGGAAGCAATCAGCCCCAGCATTTT.

The chain joins TRBV20-1 to TRBJ2-4; D is unclear. This CDR3 is built from 17 residues. The V end lost 5 bases, the J end lost 0 bases, and 20 bases lay between the germline ends. Looked up from germline, CDR1 is DFQATT and CDR2 is SNEGSKA (reference sequence). This chain's CDR3 is CSAPLPGRDIAKNIQYF. CDR3 DNA: TGCAGTGCTCCTCTCCCGGGCCGCGATATAGCCAAAAACATTCAGTACTTC.

V gene TRBV6-1 combines with J gene TRBJ2-3; 12 nucleotides match TRBD2. CDR1 is MNHNS and CDR2 is SASEGT in the germline V gene. V trimming: 6 bases; J trimming: 4 bases; junction bases outside the gene matches: 5. CDR3 size: 15 residues. The CDR3 sequence is CASRPGTSGPDTQYF. As DNA, the CDR3 is TGTGCCAGCAGACCCGGGACTAGCGGGCCAGATACGCAGTATTTT.

The J gene is TRBJ2-5, the V gene TRBV7-3, with 8 bases that match TRBD2. The CDR3 sequence is 15 residues long. From germline, CDR1 is SGHTA and CDR2 FQGTGA. The trim removed 5 bases at V and 2 bases at J, leaving 7 bases unmatched. The CDR3 spells CASSASGGEQETQYF. In DNA form, the CDR3 reads TGTGCCAGCAGCGCAAGCGGGGGCGAACAAGAGACCCAGTACTTC.

This clonotype has at least ten counts. The V call is TRBV7-9, the J call TRBJ2-1, with D unclear. Trimming stripped 4 bases from V and 8 bases from J, with 18 bases between. The CDR3 contains 15 residues. Germline assignment: CDR1 SEHNR and CDR2 FQNEAQ (reference sequence). The CDR3 nucleotides read TGTGCCAGCAGCTCCCTTACGGGTCACTGGGATGAGCAGTTCTTC. Translating gives CASSSLTGHWDEQFF.

This clonotype was seen only a few times. The J gene is TRBJ2-2, the V gene TRBV5-1; no definite D call. V lost 1 base to trimming and J lost 6 bases, with 7 bases between them. This CDR3 is built from 13 residues. Per germline, CDR1 SGHRS and CDR2 YFSETQ. The CDR3 protein is CASSLLDPGELFF. The CDR3 DNA follows: TGCGCCAGCAGCTTGCTAGACCCCGGGGAGCTGTTTTTT.